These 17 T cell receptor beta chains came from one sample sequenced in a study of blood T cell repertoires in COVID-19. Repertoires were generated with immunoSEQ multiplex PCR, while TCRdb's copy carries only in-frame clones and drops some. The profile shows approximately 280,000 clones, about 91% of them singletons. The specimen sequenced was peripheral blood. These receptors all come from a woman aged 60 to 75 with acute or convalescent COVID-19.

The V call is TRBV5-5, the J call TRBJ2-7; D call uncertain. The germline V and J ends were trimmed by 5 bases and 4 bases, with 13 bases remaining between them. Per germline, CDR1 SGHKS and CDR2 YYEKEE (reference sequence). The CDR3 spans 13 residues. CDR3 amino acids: CASRVSGRYEQYF. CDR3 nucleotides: TGTGCCAGCAGGGTTTCGGGTAGGTACGAGCAGTACTTC.

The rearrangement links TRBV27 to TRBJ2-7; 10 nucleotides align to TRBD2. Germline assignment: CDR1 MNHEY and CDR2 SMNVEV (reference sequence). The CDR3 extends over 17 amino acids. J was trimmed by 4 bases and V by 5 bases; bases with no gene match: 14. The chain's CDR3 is CASSTNPSGSYGYEQYF. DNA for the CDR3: TGTGCCAGCAGTACGAACCCTAGCGGGAGCTACGGGTACGAGCAGTACTTC.

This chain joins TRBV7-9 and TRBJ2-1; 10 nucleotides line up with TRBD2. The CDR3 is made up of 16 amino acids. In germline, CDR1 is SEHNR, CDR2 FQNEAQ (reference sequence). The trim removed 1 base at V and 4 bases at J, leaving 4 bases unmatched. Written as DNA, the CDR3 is TGTGCCAGCAGCTTAGGGGCTAGCGGGGGATACAATGAGCAGTTCTTC. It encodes CASSLGASGGYNEQFF.

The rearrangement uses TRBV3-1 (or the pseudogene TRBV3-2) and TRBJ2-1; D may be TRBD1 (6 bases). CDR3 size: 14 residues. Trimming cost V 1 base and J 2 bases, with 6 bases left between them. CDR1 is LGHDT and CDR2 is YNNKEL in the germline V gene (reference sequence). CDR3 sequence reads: CASSQGQAYNEQFF. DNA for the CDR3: TGTGCCAGCAGCCAAGGACAGGCCTACAATGAGCAGTTCTTC.

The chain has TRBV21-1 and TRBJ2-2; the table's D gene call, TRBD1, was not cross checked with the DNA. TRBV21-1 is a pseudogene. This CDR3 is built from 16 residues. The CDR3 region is CASSKAETGGTGELFF. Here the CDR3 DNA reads TGTGCCAGCAGCAAAGCTGAGACAGGGGGGACCGGGGAGCTGTTTTTT.

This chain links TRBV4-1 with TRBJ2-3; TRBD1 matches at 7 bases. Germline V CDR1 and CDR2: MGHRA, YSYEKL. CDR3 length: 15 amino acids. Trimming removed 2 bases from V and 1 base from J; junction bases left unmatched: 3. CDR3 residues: CASSQPTGGTDTQYF. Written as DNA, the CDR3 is TGCGCCAGCAGCCAACCTACAGGGGGCACAGATACGCAGTATTTT.

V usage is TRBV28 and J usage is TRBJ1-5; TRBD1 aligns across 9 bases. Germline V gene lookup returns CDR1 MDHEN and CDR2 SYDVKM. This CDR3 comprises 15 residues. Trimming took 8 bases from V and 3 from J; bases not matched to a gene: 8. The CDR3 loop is CASLLRTGVNQPQHF. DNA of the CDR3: TGTGCCAGCCTCCTTAGGACAGGGGTCAATCAGCCCCAGCATTTT.

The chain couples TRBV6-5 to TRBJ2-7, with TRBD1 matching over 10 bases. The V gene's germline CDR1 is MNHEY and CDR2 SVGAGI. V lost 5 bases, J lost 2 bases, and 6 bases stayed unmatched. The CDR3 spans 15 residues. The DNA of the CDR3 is TGTGCCAGCAGTAGCCCCGGGACAGGGGCCTACGAGCAGTACTTC. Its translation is CASSSPGTGAYEQYF.

The CDR3 loop is CASKAGTPYEQYF. The CDR3 nucleotides read TGTGCCAGCAAGGCGGGAACCCCCTACGAGCAGTACTTC. J is TRBJ2-7 and V is TRBV6-5; tentative D call: TRBD2 (6 bases). The CDR3 extends over 13 amino acids. V was clipped by 7 bases and J by 2 bases, with 12 bases between them. Germline CDR1 and CDR2: MNHEY and SVGAGI.

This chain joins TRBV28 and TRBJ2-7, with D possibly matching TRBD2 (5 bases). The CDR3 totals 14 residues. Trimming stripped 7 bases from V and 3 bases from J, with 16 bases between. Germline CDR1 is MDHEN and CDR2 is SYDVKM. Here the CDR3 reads CASTPGWGIYEQYF. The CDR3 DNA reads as TGTGCCAGCACCCCGGGGTGGGGTATCTACGAGCAGTACTTC.

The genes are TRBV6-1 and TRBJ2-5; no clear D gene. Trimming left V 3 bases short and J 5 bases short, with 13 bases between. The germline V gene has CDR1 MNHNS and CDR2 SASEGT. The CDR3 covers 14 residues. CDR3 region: CASSDSLRRETQYF. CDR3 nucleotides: TGTGCCAGCAGTGACAGTCTTAGGCGGGAGACCCAGTACTTC.

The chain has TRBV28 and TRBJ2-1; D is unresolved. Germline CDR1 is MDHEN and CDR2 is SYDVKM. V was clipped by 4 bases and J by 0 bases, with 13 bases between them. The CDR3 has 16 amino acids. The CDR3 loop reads CASSSYVASSYNEQFF. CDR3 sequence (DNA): TGTGCCAGCAGTTCCTACGTAGCTAGCTCCTACAATGAGCAGTTCTTC.

The CDR3 DNA follows: TGTGCCAGCAGTTTGGCCAGCGCAGGCACAGATACGCAGTATTTT. Translation gives CASSLASAGTDTQYF. The chain recombines TRBV28 with TRBJ2-3, with D unclear. The CDR3 is 15 residues long. CDR1 MDHEN and CDR2 SYDVKM come from the germline V gene. Trimming shortened V by 3 bases and J by 1 base, and 11 bases separated the two germline ends.

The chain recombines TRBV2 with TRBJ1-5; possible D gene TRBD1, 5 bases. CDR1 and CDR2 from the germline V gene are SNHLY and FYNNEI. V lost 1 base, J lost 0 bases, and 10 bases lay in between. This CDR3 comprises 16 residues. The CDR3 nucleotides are TGTGCCAGCAGTGAAGGGCAGGGCTATAGCAATCAGCCCCAGCATTTT. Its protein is CASSEGQGYSNQPQHF.

CDR3 protein: CASSVGQGENSPLHF. CDR3 DNA: TGCGCCAGCAGCGTGGGACAGGGCGAAAATTCACCCCTCCACTTT. The rearrangement uses TRBV5-1 and TRBJ1-6; 9 nucleotides align to TRBD1. The CDR3 runs 15 residues. Trimming removed 4 bases from V and 7 bases from J; junction bases left unmatched: 6. Germline assignment: CDR1 SGHRS and CDR2 YFSETQ. Drawing the rest from reference TRBV5-1 and TRBJ1-6, the complete variable domain is KAGVTQTPRYLIKTRGQQVTLSCSPISGHRSVSWYQQTPGQGLQFLFEYFSETQRNKGNFPGRFSGRQFSNSRSEMNVSTLELGDSALYLCASSVGQGENSPLHFGNGTRLTVT.

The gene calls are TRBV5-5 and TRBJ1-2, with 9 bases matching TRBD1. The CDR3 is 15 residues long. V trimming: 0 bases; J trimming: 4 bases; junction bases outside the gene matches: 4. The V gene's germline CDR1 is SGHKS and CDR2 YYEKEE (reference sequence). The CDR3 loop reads CASSLEQGASYGYTF. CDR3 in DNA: TGTGCCAGCAGCTTGGAACAGGGGGCATCCTATGGCTACACCTTC.

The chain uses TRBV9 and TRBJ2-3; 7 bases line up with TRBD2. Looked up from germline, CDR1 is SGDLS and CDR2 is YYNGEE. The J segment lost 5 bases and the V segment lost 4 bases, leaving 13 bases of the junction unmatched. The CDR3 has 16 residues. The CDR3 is CASSSYVGLAEDTQYF. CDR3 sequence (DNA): TGTGCCAGCAGCTCGTATGTAGGGCTAGCGGAAGATACGCAGTATTTT.